The 24 T cell receptor beta chains given below trace back to one sample, sequenced in a study of blood T cell repertoires in COVID-19. The assay was immunoSEQ multiplex PCR, and TCRdb's table has in-frame clones only and misses some. The sample comprises 100,000 to 150,000 clones, approximately 80% of which are singletons, and about 39% rests with the top ten. The source material was peripheral blood. The receptors shown here come from a man between 35 and 55 years old with active or convalescent COVID-19.

Only a few counts were recorded for this clone. The CDR3 region has the DNA TGTGCCAGCAGTTTTAGCGGAGACTATGGCTACACCTTC. It is translated as CASSFSGDYGYTF. The V and J genes are TRBV12-3 or TRBV12-4 and TRBJ1-2; no clear D. The V end lost 3 bases, the J end lost 3 bases, and 8 bases lay between the germline ends. The CDR3 is 13 amino acids.

The chain employs TRBV15 and TRBJ1-1; 8 positions agree with TRBD1. Trimming took 10 bases from V and 0 from J; bases not matched to a gene: 4. Germline CDR1 and CDR2: LNHNV and YYDKDF (reference sequence). The CDR3 contains 13 residues. CDR3 DNA sequence: TGTGCCATCGGGACAGGATTGAACACTGAAGCTTTCTTT. Translation gives CAIGTGLNTEAFF.

The V call is TRBV7-3, the J call TRBJ2-1, with TRBD2 matching over 7 bases. The length of the CDR3 is 19 residues. Germline V CDR1 and CDR2: SGHTA, FQGTGA. With 0 bases clipped from V and 1 base from J, the junction kept 12 bases outside the gene matches. The CDR3 region has the DNA TGTGCCAGCAGCTTAACCGGCAGGAGCGGGACCCGTTCCTACAATGAGCAGTTCTTC. Its translation is CASSLTGRSGTRSYNEQFF.

The table lists this clone with a count of one. This rearrangement joins TRBV29-1 to TRBJ1-4; D ambiguous. With 2 bases removed from V and 12 bases from J, the gap between germline ends came to 10 bases. The CDR3 spans 11 residues. The germline CDR1 and CDR2 sequences are SQVTM and ANQGSEA. The CDR3 reads CSVESPGELFF. CDR3 coding DNA: TGCAGCGTTGAAAGCCCCGGGGAACTGTTTTTT. The full variable domain, in which reference TRBV29-1 and TRBJ1-4 provide the parts outside the CDR3, is SAVISQKPSRDICQRGTSLTIQCQVDSQVTMMFWYRQQPGQSLTLIATANQGSEATYESGFVIDKFPISRPNLTFSTLTVSNMSPEDSSIYLCSVESPGELFFGSGTQLSVL.

This clone showed up just a few times. The J gene is TRBJ1-2, the V gene TRBV7-2; 7 bases map to TRBD1. The ends lost 5 bases at V and 0 bases at J; junction bases unmatched: 9. Germline CDR1 SGHTA, CDR2 FQGNSA. The CDR3 contains 16 residues. CDR3 loop: CASSVEDRRANYGYTF. In DNA form, the CDR3 reads TGTGCCAGCAGCGTGGAGGACAGGAGAGCTAACTATGGCTACACCTTC.

The J gene is TRBJ2-3, the V gene TRBV24-1; 10 bases match TRBD2. After removal of 2 bases from V and 1 base from J, the junction contained 2 bases not matched to a gene. The CDR3 runs 16 residues. Germline V CDR1 and CDR2: KGHDR, SFDVKD. CDR3 nucleotides: TGTGCCACCAGTGATTCAGGGACTAGCGGCACAGATACGCAGTATTTT. Translated, it gives CATSDSGTSGTDTQYF.

The CDR3, as DNA: TGTGCCAGCAGCACTGAGGGCGGGCTGAACACTGAAGCTTTCTTT. Translation gives CASSTEGGLNTEAFF. The J gene is TRBJ1-1, the V gene TRBV28, with no clear D. There are 15 residues in the CDR3. Germline V gene sequence: CDR1 MDHEN, CDR2 SYDVKM. The V gene lost 6 bases and the J gene lost 0 bases, with 14 bases spanning the gap.

V usage is TRBV11-2 and J usage is TRBJ1-1; no reliable D call. The CDR3 has 15 residues. V was cut by 5 bases and J by 0 bases, with 13 bases left in between. The germline V gene encodes CDR1 SGHAT and CDR2 FQNNGV. DNA of the CDR3: TGTGCCAGCAGCCCCGGTCGCACCATGAACACTGAAGCTTTCTTT. Amino acid sequence: CASSPGRTMNTEAFF.

In its sample, this clone was seen a few times. CDR3 coding DNA: TGTGCCTGGGGGGGATGGACAGGGACCCATGGCTACACCTTC. Its translation: CAWGGWTGTHGYTF. The rearrangement links TRBV30 to TRBJ1-2, with 8 bases matching TRBD1. V was pared by 5 bases and J by 6 bases, with 11 bases of the junction left unmatched. CDR1 and CDR2 (germline): GTSNPN, SVGIG (reference sequence). This CDR3 is 14 amino acids long. The complete variable domain, with remaining parts taken from reference TRBV30 and TRBJ1-2, reads SQTIHQWPATLVQPVGSPLSLECTVEGTSNPNLYWYRQAAGRGLQLLFYSVGIGQISSEVPQNLSASRPQDRQFILSSKKLLLSDSGFYLCAWGGWTGTHGYTFGSGTRLTVV.

The rearrangement joins TRBV5-6 to TRBJ1-2; 8 bases align to TRBD1. Trimming removed 1 base from V and 4 bases from J; junction bases left unmatched: 12. This CDR3 spans 17 amino acids. The germline V gene has CDR1 SGHDT and CDR2 YYEEEE. The CDR3 DNA reads TGTGCCAGCAGCTTGTTAGGACAGGGTCAGAGGGGCTATGGCTACACCTTC. Its protein is CASSLLGQGQRGYGYTF.

This clone showed up just a few times. The CDR3 nucleotides are TGCAGCGTCGTCGGGGGTGAGCAGTACTTC. This translates into CSVVGGEQYF. The J gene is TRBJ2-7, the V gene TRBV29-1, with a possible D match to TRBD2 (6 bases). There are 10 residues in the CDR3. The V end was cut by 6 bases, the J end by 7 bases, with 10 bases between. Germline V gene data show CDR1 as SQVTM and CDR2 as ANQGSEA.

This clone was recorded a few times. The V call is TRBV27, the J call TRBJ2-5; a weak D match, TRBD1 (5 bases). CDR3 size: 12 residues. In germline, CDR1 is MNHEY, CDR2 SMNVEV (reference sequence). The V end was cut by 6 bases, the J end by 4 bases, with 9 bases between. The CDR3 is CASRDRLETQYF. The CDR3 region has the DNA TGTGCCAGCAGAGACAGACTAGAGACCCAGTACTTC.

Details on this clone: A much larger clone is a single base away; this may be a read error. This specimen includes other DNA sequences encoding the same CDR3. The CDR3: CASSGAGGRTGELFF. CDR3 in DNA: TGTGCCAGCAGCGGCGCGGGGGGGCGGACCGGGGAGCTGTTTTTT. The chain uses TRBV5-4 and TRBJ2-2, with 9 bases fitting TRBD2. CDR3 length: 15 amino acids. Germline V gene sequence: CDR1 SGHNT, CDR2 YYREEE (reference sequence). V gave up 4 bases and J gave up 5 bases; unmatched junction bases: 6.

The chain combines TRBV7-3 with TRBJ2-7; 10 bases agree with TRBD1. The CDR3 extends over 13 amino acids. Looked up from germline, CDR1 is SGHTA and CDR2 is FQGTGA. V gave up 5 bases and J gave up 5 bases; unmatched junction bases: 3. CDR3 sequence: CASSPGQGNEQYF. DNA for the CDR3: TGTGCCAGCAGCCCGGGACAGGGGAACGAGCAGTACTTC.

The CDR3 DNA sequence: TGTGCCAGCAGCCTTTCCGGGACAACAAACTACGAGCAGTACTTC. This translates into CASSLSGTTNYEQYF. The chain couples TRBV6-5 to TRBJ2-7; a weak D match, TRBD1 (6 bases). From germline, CDR1 is MNHEY and CDR2 SVGAGI. The length of the CDR3 is 15 residues. V lost 6 bases and J lost 3, with 18 bases in between.

V usage is TRBV9 and J usage is TRBJ1-2; 8 positions match TRBD1. Germline V gene lookup returns CDR1 SGDLS and CDR2 YYNGEE. The CDR3 contains 16 residues. V lost 0 bases and J lost 5; bases outside the gene matches: 9. CDR3 bases: TGTGCCAGCAGCGTAGCAAAGGACAGGGAACCATATGGCTACACCTTC. Translation: CASSVAKDREPYGYTF. The whole variable domain, filled in from reference TRBV9 and TRBJ1-2, reads DSGVTQTPKHLITATGQRVTLRCSPRSGDLSVYWYQQSLDQGLQFLIQYYNGEERAKGNILERFSAQQFPDLHSELNLSSLELGDSALYFCASSVAKDREPYGYTFGSGTRLTVV.

CDR3 amino acids: CASSMGPNSPLHF. The CDR3 DNA follows: TGTGCCAGTAGTATGGGGCCGAATTCACCCCTCCACTTT. V usage is TRBV19 and J usage is TRBJ1-6; D might be TRBD1 (5 bases). The germline gives CDR1 LNHDA, CDR2 SQIVND (reference sequence). Trimming shortened V by 3 bases and J by 7 bases, and 7 bases separated the two germline ends. This CDR3 comprises 13 residues.

The chain couples TRBV27 to TRBJ1-6; possible D gene TRBD1, 6 bases. Trimming stripped 7 bases from V and 0 bases from J, with 10 bases between. The germline gives CDR1 MNHEY, CDR2 SMNVEV (reference sequence). This CDR3 spans 15 amino acids. The CDR3 region is CASMDSLSYNSPLHF. As DNA, the CDR3 is TGTGCCAGCATGGACAGTCTCTCCTATAATTCACCCCTCCACTTT.

This rearrangement joins TRBV2 to TRBJ1-2, with D possibly being TRBD1 (6 bases). V lost 2 bases to trimming and J lost 0 bases, with 13 bases between them. Germline CDR1 reads SNHLY; CDR2 reads FYNNEI. CDR3 length: 16 amino acids. The CDR3 spells CASSELEDSTNYGYTF. CDR3 sequence (DNA): TGTGCCAGCAGTGAATTGGAGGACAGCACTAACTATGGCTACACCTTC.

The chain has TRBV9 and TRBJ2-7, with 9 positions matching TRBD1. The CDR3 spans 15 residues. After removal of 0 bases from V and 0 bases from J, the junction contained 1 base not matched to a gene. In germline, CDR1 is SGDLS, CDR2 YYNGEE. CDR3 in amino acids: CASSVGDRVSYEQYF. The CDR3 DNA follows: TGTGCCAGCAGCGTAGGGGACAGGGTCTCCTACGAGCAGTACTTC. Full variable domain (remainder filled in from reference TRBV9 and TRBJ2-7): DSGVTQTPKHLITATGQRVTLRCSPRSGDLSVYWYQQSLDQGLQFLIQYYNGEERAKGNILERFSAQQFPDLHSELNLSSLELGDSALYFCASSVGDRVSYEQYFGPGTRLTVT.

CDR3 DNA sequence: TGTGCCAGCAGCCAGCGGGGGTTAGGACCAACTAATGAAAAACTGTTTTTT. Its protein is CASSQRGLGPTNEKLFF. This chain uses TRBV7-9 with TRBJ1-4; the D gene is possibly TRBD1 (5 bases). CDR1 and CDR2 (germline): SEHNR, FQNEAQ (reference sequence). The ends were cut back, 5 bases at V and 0 bases at J, with 16 bases in the middle. The CDR3 is 17 amino acids.

This clone has just a few counts. The gene calls are TRBV19 and TRBJ2-5; TRBD2 is a possible D gene (5 bases). The CDR3 is 11 amino acids. The germline CDR1 and CDR2 sequences are LNHDA and SQIVND (reference sequence). V was pared by 7 bases and J by 7 bases, with 10 bases between. The CDR3 is CASTARGTQYF. The DNA for the CDR3 is TGTGCCAGTACCGCCCGGGGGACCCAGTACTTC.

The chain links TRBV13 to TRBJ2-1, with TRBD2 identical over 11 bases. Germline values: CDR1 PRHDT, CDR2 FYEKMQ (reference sequence). V gave up 0 bases and J gave up 16 bases; unmatched junction bases: 2. The CDR3 is 12 residues long. CDR3 protein: CASSLGSGGAFF. In DNA form, the CDR3 reads TGTGCCAGCAGCTTAGGTAGCGGGGGGGCCTTCTTC. The whole variable domain, remainder taken from reference TRBV13 and TRBJ2-1, is AAGVIQSPRHLIKEKRETATLKCYPIPRHDTVYWYQQGPGQDPQFLISFYEKMQSDKGSIPDRFSAQQFSDYHSELNMSSLELGDSALYFCASSLGSGGAFFGPGTRLTVL.

This rearrangement joins TRBV7-9 to TRBJ2-7, with 7 positions matching TRBD2. The trim removed 8 bases at V and 3 bases at J, leaving 10 bases unmatched. The germline CDR1 and CDR2 sequences are SEHNR and FQNEAQ (reference sequence). CDR3 length: 14 residues. CDR3 DNA sequence: TGTGCCAGCTCAACCGGAGCGGGAAACTACGAGCAGTACTTC. Encoded protein: CASSTGAGNYEQYF.